Listed here are 8 T cell receptor beta chains from one sample, sequenced in a study of T cells after yellow fever vaccination. TCRdb re-derived calls from the 5' RACE reads in MiXCR, one entry per CDR3 protein. The sample contains 46,000 or so distinct CDR3 sequences, more than 6% of which appear only once. The material sequenced was PBMCs, either bulk or a sorted T-cell subset (CD4+, CD8+, memory, or dextramer-sorted; not recorded which), taken 45 days after the yellow fever booster vaccination. The receptors derive from a man between 25 and 39 years old who received the YFV17D yellow fever vaccine.

Comments on this clonotype: A much larger clone differs by one base, so this may be a read error. This rearrangement joins TRBV29-1 to TRBJ2-5; D not certain. Germline V CDR1 and CDR2: SQVTM, ANQGSEA. The CDR3 contains 10 residues. The DNA of the CDR3 is TGCAGCGCTGAATCGGGTAACCGGTACTTC. Translating gives CSAESGNRYF.

This clonotype was counted at least ten times. The chain is built from TRBV12-3 or TRBV12-4 and TRBJ2-2; 7 bases are shared with TRBD1. The CDR3 length is 15 residues. V shed 5 bases and J 5 bases; nucleotides not matched to a gene: 8. The CDR3 is CASSPRQGETGELFF. The CDR3 DNA reads as TGTGCCAGCAGTCCCAGACAGGGTGAGACCGGGGAGCTGTTTTTT.

There are many counts of this clonotype. This chain links TRBV5-1 with TRBJ1-1, with a weak D call TRBD1 (6 bases). The CDR3 is 14 residues long. V was pared by 0 bases and J by 4 bases, with 10 bases between. Germline V gene sequence: CDR1 SGHRS, CDR2 YFSETQ. The CDR3 loop reads CASSLEGGGTEAFF. The CDR3 DNA reads as TGCGCCAGCAGCTTGGAGGGAGGGGGCACTGAAGCTTTCTTT. Full variable domain (rest looked up from reference TRBV5-1 and TRBJ1-1): KAGVTQTPRYLIKTRGQQVTLSCSPISGHRSVSWYQQTPGQGLQFLFEYFSETQRNKGNFPGRFSGRQFSNSRSEMNVSTLELGDSALYLCASSLEGGGTEAFFGQGTRLTVV.

This clonotype was counted many times. V usage is TRBV6-2 or TRBV6-3 and J usage is TRBJ2-3; D possibly corresponds to TRBD1 (6 bases). The V gene lost 0 bases and the J gene lost 5 bases, with 12 bases spanning the gap. This CDR3 is built from 15 residues. CDR1 is MNHEY and CDR2 is SVGEGT in the germline V gene. The chain's CDR3 is CASSYSGGLGDTQYF. The CDR3 DNA reads TGTGCCAGCAGTTACTCTGGGGGCCTCGGAGATACGCAGTATTTT.

At least ten counts were recorded for this clonotype. The CDR3 bases are TGTGCCAGCAGCTTCGGGTTCACTAGCACAGATACGCAGTATTTT. Translation gives CASSFGFTSTDTQYF. The chain employs TRBV7-2 and TRBJ2-3, with D hard to call. The V end was cut by 3 bases, the J end by 0 bases, with 10 bases between. The CDR3 consists of 15 residues. Germline lookup yields CDR1 SGHTA and CDR2 FQGNSA.

This clonotype was found many times. The J gene is TRBJ2-1, the V gene TRBV18; 13 bases align to TRBD2. The V and J ends lost 5 bases and 2 bases, in that order; junction bases with no gene match: 3. Germline lookup yields CDR1 KGHSH and CDR2 LQKENI. The CDR3 contains 16 residues. The CDR3 DNA reads as TGTGCCAGCTCAAACGGACTAGCGGGAGCCTACAATGAGCAGTTCTTC. It yields the protein CASSNGLAGAYNEQFF.

This clonotype was seen ten or more times. This chain uses TRBV28 with TRBJ2-2, with D uncertain. Germline V gives CDR1 MDHEN, CDR2 SYDVKM. CDR3 size: 15 residues. V dropped 5 bases and J dropped 2 bases, with 12 bases sitting between them. The CDR3 DNA is TGTGCCAGCAGTCCGATTTCAAGTAACACCGGGGAGCTGTTTTTT. Translation gives CASSPISSNTGELFF.

This clonotype was counted many times. The chain recombines TRBV29-1 with TRBJ1-2, with D unclear. The germline V gene encodes CDR1 SQVTM and CDR2 ANQGSEA. Trimming took off 1 base at V and 7 bases at J, with 22 bases between the two ends. CDR3 length: 16 amino acids. The CDR3 protein is CSVEGGPGNSRSGYTF. The CDR3 nucleotides read TGCAGCGTTGAAGGCGGTCCCGGGAACAGTCGGTCTGGCTACACCTTC.